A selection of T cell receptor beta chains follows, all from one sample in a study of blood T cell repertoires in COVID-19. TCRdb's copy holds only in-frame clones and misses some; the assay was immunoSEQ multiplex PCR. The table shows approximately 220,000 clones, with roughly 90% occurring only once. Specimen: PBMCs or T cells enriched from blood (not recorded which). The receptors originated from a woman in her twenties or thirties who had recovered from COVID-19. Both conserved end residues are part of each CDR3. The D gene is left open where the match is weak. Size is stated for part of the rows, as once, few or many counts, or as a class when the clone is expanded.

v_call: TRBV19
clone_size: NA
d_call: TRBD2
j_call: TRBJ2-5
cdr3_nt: TGTGCCAGTAGTACCACTAGCGCCCGGGAGACCCAGTACTTC
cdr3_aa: CASSTTSARETQYF

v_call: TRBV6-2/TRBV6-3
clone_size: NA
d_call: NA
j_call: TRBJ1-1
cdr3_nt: TGTGCCAGCAGTTACTCGGAACGGAGTGGGGCTTTCTTT
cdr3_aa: CASSYSERSGAFF

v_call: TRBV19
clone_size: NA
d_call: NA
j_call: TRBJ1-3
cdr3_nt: TGTGCCAGTAGCCCGGGTGGTGGAAACACCATATATTTT
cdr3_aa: CASSPGGGNTIYF

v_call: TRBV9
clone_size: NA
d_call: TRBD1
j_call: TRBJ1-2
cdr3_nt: TGTGCCAGCAGCGTCGGACAGGATTATGGCTACACCTTC
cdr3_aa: CASSVGQDYGYTF

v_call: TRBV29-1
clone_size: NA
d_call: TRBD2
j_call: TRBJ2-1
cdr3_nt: TGCAGCGTGGCGGGGGGGGGACTACCATCCTACAATGAGCAGTTCTTC
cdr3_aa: CSVAGGGLPSYNEQFF

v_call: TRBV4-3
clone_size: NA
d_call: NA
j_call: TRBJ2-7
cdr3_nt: TGCGCCAGCAGCCAAGATATTGCCGGTGCCTACGAGCAGTACTTC
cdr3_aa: CASSQDIAGAYEQYF

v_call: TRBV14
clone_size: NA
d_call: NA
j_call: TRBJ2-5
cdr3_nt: TGTGCCAGCAGCCAAGATCGGGGGAGCTGGACAGAGACCCAGTACTTC
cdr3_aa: CASSQDRGSWTETQYF

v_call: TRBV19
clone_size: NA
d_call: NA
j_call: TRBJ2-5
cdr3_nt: TGTGCCAGTTCCCAGGGGACCCAAGAGACCCAGTACTTC
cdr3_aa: CASSQGTQETQYF

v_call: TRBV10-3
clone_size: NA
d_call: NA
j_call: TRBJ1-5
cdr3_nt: TGTGCCATCAGTGAAATAGGACAACAGCCCCAGCATTTT
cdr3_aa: CAISEIGQQPQHF

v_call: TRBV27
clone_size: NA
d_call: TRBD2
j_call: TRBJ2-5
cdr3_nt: TGTGCCAGCAGTTTAATGACTAGCGGGGCCATAGAGACCCAGTACTTC
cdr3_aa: CASSLMTSGAIETQYF

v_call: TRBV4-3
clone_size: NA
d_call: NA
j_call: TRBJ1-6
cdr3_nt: TGCGCCAGCAGCCAAGAGTACAGGGCCGGTGGTTCACCCCTCCACTTT
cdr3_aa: CASSQEYRAGGSPLHF

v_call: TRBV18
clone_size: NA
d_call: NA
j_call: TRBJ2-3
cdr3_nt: TGTGCCAGCTCACCCCTCGGAGGCGGAAACACAGATACGCAGTATTTT
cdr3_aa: CASSPLGGGNTDTQYF

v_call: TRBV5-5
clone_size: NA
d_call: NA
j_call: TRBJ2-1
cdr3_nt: TGTGCCAGCAGCTTTAGTAGACACGAGCAGTTCTTC
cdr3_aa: CASSFSRHEQFF

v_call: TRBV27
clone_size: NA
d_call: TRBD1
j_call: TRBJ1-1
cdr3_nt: TGTGCCAGCAGTTGGCGACAGGGATTGAACACTGAAGCTTTCTTT
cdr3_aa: CASSWRQGLNTEAFF

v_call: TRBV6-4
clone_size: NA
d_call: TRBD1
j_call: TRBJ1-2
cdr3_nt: TGTGCCAGCAGTGACTCTCAGGGGGTGTATGGCTACACCTTC
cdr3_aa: CASSDSQGVYGYTF

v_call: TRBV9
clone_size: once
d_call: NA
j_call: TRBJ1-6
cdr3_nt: TGTGCCAGCAGCGGGGGGGGTTCCCATAATTCACCCCTCCACTTT
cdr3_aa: CASSGGGSHNSPLHF

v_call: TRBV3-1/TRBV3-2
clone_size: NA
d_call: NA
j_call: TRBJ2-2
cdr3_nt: TGTGCCAGCAGCCAACTAAGCAGGGACACCGGGGAGCTGTTTTTT
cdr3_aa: CASSQLSRDTGELFF

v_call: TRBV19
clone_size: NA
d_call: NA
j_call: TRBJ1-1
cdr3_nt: TGTGCCAGTAGTATGGACAGCCTCAACACTGAAGCTTTCTTT
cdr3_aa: CASSMDSLNTEAFF

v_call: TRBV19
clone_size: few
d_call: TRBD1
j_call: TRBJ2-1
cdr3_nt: TGTGCCAGTAGTATACCCTCTGACAGGGGAAATGAGCAGTTCTTC
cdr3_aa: CASSIPSDRGNEQFF

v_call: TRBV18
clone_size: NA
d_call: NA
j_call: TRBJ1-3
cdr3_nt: TGTGCCAGCTCACCATCGGGCTCTGGAAACACCATATATTTT
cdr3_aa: CASSPSGSGNTIYF

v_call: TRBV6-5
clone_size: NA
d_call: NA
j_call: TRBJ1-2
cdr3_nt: TGTGCCAGCCTAGGCGGGGGGTATAGCTATGGCTACACCTTC
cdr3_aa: CASLGGGYSYGYTF

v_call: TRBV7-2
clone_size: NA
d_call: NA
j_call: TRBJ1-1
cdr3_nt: TGTGCCAGCAGCTGGGCCAGGCTGAACACTGAAGCTTTCTTT
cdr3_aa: CASSWARLNTEAFF

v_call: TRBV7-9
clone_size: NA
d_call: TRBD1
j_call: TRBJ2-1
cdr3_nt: TGTGCCAGCGGCCGGACAGGGGGAAGGGATGAGCAGTTCTTC
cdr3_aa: CASGRTGGRDEQFF

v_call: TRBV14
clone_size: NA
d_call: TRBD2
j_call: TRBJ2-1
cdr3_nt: TGTGCCAGCAGCCAAGGAAGGTCGGGGGGGGCCTTTAGCAATGAGCAGTTCTTC
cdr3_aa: CASSQGRSGGAFSNEQFF

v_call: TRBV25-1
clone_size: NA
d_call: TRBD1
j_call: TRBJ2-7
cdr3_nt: TGTGCCAGTCAATTCGGACAGGGTAGTTACGAGCAGTACTTC
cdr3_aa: CASQFGQGSYEQYF

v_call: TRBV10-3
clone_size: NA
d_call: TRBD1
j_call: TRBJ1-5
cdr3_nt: TGTGCCATCAGCCGGACAGGAGAAAGTCAGCCCCAGCATTTT
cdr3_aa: CAISRTGESQPQHF

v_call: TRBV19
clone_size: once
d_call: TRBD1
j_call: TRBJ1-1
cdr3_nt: TGTGCCAGTAGTATAGAAGGAGGGGGCCCTGAAGCTTTCTTT
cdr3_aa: CASSIEGGGPEAFF

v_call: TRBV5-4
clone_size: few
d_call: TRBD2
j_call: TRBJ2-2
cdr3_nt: TGTGCCAGCAGCCCGTTGACTAGCGGGGGGACCGGGGAGCTGTTTTTT
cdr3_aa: CASSPLTSGGTGELFF

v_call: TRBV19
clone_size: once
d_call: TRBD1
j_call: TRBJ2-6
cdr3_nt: TGTGCCAGTAGTGCCTCTCCCGGGACAGGTTTCTCTGGGGCCAACGTCCTGACTTTC
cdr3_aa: CASSASPGTGFSGANVLTF

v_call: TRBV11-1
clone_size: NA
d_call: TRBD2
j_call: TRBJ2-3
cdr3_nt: TGTGCCAGCAGCCTCGGACTAGTAGTAGATACGCAGTATTTT
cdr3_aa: CASSLGLVVDTQYF

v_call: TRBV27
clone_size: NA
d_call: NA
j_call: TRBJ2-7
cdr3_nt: TGTGCCAGCAGTCCATCGGACTGGTACAGTCGATCCTACGAGCAGTACTTC
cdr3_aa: CASSPSDWYSRSYEQYF

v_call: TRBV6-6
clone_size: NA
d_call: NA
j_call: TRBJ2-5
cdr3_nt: TGTGCCAGCAGTTACACAGATGAGACCCAGTACTTC
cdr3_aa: CASSYTDETQYF

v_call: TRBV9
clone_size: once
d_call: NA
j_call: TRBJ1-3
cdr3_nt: TGTGCCAGCAGCCCAACGACAGGCTCTGGAAACACCATATATTTT
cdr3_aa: CASSPTTGSGNTIYF

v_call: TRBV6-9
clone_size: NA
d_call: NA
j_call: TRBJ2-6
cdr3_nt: TGTGCCAGCATTGGGGGGGCCCCATCTGGGGCCAACGTCCTGACTTTC
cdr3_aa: CASIGGAPSGANVLTF

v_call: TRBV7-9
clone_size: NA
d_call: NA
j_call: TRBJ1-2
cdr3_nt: TGTGCCAGCAGCTTAGGTCAGGCAGGTGGCTACACCTTC
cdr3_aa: CASSLGQAGGYTF

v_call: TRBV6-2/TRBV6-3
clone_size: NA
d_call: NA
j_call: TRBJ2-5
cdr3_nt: TGTGCCAGCAGTAAGACTAGACAAGAGACCCAGTACTTC
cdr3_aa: CASSKTRQETQYF

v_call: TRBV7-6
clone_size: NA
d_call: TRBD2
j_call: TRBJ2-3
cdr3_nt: TGTGCCAGCAGCTCGAATAGCGGGGGGGGCACAGATACGCAGTATTTT
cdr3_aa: CASSSNSGGGTDTQYF

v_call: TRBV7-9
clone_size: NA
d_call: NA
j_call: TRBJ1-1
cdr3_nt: TGTGCCAGCAAAACAGGAGACGGTTACGTAAGCACTGAAGCTTTCTTT
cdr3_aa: CASKTGDGYVSTEAFF

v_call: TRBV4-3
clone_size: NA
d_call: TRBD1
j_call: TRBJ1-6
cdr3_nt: TGCGCCAGCAGCCACGTTTCTCTAGGACAGGGTTATAATTCACCCCTCCACTTT
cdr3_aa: CASSHVSLGQGYNSPLHF

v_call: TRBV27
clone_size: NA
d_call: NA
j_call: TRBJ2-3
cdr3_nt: TGTGCCAGCAGTCTGGAATGGACAGTCACAGATACGCAGTATTTT
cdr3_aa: CASSLEWTVTDTQYF

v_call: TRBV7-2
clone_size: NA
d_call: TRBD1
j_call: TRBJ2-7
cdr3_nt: TGTGCCAGCAGCTTATGGGGACAGCTCTACGAGCAGTACTTC
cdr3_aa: CASSLWGQLYEQYF

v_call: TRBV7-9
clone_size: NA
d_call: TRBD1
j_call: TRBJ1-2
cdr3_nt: TGTGCCAGCAGCTCCGACAGGGGGAGACCTAACTATGGCTACACCTTC
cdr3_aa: CASSSDRGRPNYGYTF

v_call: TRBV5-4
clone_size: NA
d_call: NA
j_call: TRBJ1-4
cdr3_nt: TGTGCCAGCAGCTTGGGGAGGCCGTTTGAAAAACTGTTTTTT
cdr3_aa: CASSLGRPFEKLFF

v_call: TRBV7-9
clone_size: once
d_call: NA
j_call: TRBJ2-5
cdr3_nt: TGTGCCAGCAGCTTAGTTTTGGACTACCCTTCAGAGACCCAGTACTTC
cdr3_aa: CASSLVLDYPSETQYF